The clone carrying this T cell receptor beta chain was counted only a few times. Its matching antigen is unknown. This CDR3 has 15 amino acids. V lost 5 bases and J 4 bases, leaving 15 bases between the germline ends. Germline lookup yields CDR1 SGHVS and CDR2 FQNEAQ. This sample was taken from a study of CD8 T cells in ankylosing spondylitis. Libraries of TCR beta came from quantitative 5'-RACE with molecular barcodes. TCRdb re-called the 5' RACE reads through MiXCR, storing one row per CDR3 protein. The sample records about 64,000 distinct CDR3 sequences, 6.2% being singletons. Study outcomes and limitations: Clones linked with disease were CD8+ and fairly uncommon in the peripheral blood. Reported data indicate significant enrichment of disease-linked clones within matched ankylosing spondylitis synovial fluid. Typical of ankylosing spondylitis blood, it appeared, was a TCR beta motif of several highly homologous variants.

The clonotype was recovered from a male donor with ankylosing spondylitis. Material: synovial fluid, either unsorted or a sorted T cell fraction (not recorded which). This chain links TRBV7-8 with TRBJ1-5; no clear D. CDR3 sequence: CASSNPPRGNQPQHF. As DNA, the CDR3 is TGTGCCAGCAGCAACCCCCCCCGAGGGAATCAGCCCCAGCATTTT.